This TCR beta chain comes out of a study of control samples from healthy donors and cancer patients. The CDR3 has 12 residues. The V end was cut by 10 bases, the J end by 2 bases, with 10 bases between. Germline CDR1 is MNHNS and CDR2 is SASEGT. Clones were read by immunoSEQ multiplex PCR, and TCRdb kept only the in-frame ones, dropping some. The sample gives about 250,000 clones, approximately 80% of which show up once; roughly 13% is in the top ten. V is TRBV6-1 and J is TRBJ2-3; D call uncertain. Sequencing was performed on PBMCs. This TCR derives from a woman aged 60-75 years with lung cancer. The CDR3 spells CAISRITDTQYF. DNA of the CDR3: TGTGCCATCTCGCGAATCACAGATACGCAGTATTTT.